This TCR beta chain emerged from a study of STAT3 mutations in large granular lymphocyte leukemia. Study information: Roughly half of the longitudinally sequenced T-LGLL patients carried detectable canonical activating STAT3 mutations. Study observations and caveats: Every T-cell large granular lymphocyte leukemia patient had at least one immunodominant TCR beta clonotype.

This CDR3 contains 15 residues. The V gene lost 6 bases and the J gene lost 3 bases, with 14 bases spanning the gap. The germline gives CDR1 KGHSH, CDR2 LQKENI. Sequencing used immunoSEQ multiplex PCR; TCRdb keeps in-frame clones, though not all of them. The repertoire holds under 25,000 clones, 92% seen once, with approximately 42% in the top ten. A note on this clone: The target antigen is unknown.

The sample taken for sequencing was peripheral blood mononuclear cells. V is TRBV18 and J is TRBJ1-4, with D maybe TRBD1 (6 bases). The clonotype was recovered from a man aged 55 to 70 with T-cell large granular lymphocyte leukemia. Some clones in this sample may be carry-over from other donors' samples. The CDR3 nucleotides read TGTGCCAGCTCCCTGCCGGGGGGCCCTAATGAAAAACTGTTTTTT. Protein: CASSLPGGPNEKLFF.